The 19 T cell receptor beta chains listed next were all sequenced from one sample in a study of beta chain features in type 1 diabetes. The study reverse transcribed the entire isolated RNA, so it sequenced expressed TCRB transcripts. TCRdb's copy holds only in-frame clones and misses some; the assay was immunoSEQ multiplex PCR. The repertoire holds over 200,000 clones, with about 11% as singletons. No antigen has been identified for these receptors. Study results and limitations: TCRB CDR3s from Type 1 diabetes patients were moderately but significantly shorter in all four CD4+ subsets.

Material for sequencing was naive CD4+ T cells from blood. The receptors were sampled from a man younger than 45 with type 1 diabetes.

V and J are TRBV25-1 and TRBJ1-1; no definite D call. Germline loops: CDR1 MGHDK, CDR2 SYGVNS. The CDR3 contains 14 residues. V lost 0 bases to trimming and J lost 4 bases, with 9 bases between them. CDR3 DNA sequence: TGTGCCAGCAGTGAATACCCAGGATCCACTGAAGCTTTCTTT. Encoded protein: CASSEYPGSTEAFF. The whole variable domain, filled in from reference TRBV25-1 and TRBJ1-1, reads EADIYQTPRYLVIGTGKKITLECSQTMGHDKMYWYQQDPGMELHLIHYSYGVNSTEKGDLSSESTVSRIRTEHFPLTLESARPSHTSQYLCASSEYPGSTEAFFGQGTRLTVV.

This clone was observed a few times. The rearrangement uses TRBV30 and TRBJ2-5; 12 bases match TRBD2. CDR3 size: 13 residues. The J segment lost 2 bases and the V segment lost 6 bases, leaving 1 base of the junction unmatched. Germline assignment: CDR1 GTSNPN and CDR2 SVGIG (reference sequence). The CDR3 loop is CACGTSGQETQYF. For the CDR3, the DNA is TGTGCCTGCGGGACTAGCGGGCAAGAGACCCAGTACTTC. The variable domain in full, completed from reference TRBV30 and TRBJ2-5, reads SQTIHQWPATLVQPVGSPLSLECTVEGTSNPNLYWYRQAAGRGLQLLFYSVGIGQISSEVPQNLSASRPQDRQFILSSKKLLLSDSGFYLCACGTSGQETQYFGPGTRLLVL.

The chain has TRBV27 and TRBJ2-6; the D gene is possibly TRBD2 (6 bases). The CDR3 length is 15 residues. From germline, CDR1 is MNHEY and CDR2 SMNVEV (reference sequence). V lost 6 bases, J lost 0 bases, and 9 bases lay in between. DNA of the CDR3: TGTGCCAGCAGGGGCGGGAACTCTGGGGCCAACGTCCTGACTTTC. This translates into CASRGGNSGANVLTF.

This chain links TRBV2 with TRBJ1-2, with unresolved D. Per the germline V gene, CDR1 is SNHLY and CDR2 is FYNNEI. This CDR3 is 14 amino acids long. V dropped 6 bases and J dropped 5 bases, with 16 bases sitting between them. CDR3 in DNA: TGTGCCAGCAGGCCGCGATTGCCCCTTTATGGCTACACCTTC. Residues: CASRPRLPLYGYTF.

This clone came up a few times. The gene calls are TRBV30 and TRBJ1-6; D not certain. This CDR3 comprises 10 residues. Germline assignment: CDR1 GTSNPN and CDR2 SVGIG (reference sequence). Trimming left V 2 bases short and J 13 bases short, with 6 bases between. DNA for the CDR3: TGTGCCTGGAGTTCCAATCCCCTCCACTTT. Translation: CAWSSNPLHF.

In this sample, this clone turned up a few times. This chain connects TRBV10-3 to TRBJ2-3; TRBD2 matches 9 bases. CDR3 length equals 12 residues. After removal of 8 bases from V and 12 bases from J, the junction contained 9 bases not matched to a gene. Germline V lookup: CDR1 ENHRY, CDR2 SYGVKD. CDR3 nucleotides: TGTGCCATCTCCGGGACTAGCTCTGACCAGTATTTT. Translating it yields CAISGTSSDQYF.

This clone occurred a few times. The gene calls are TRBV9 and TRBJ2-7, with D possibly TRBD1 on 6 matching bases. V was pared by 4 bases and J by 4 bases, with 12 bases between. There are 13 residues in the CDR3. Looked up from germline, CDR1 is SGDLS and CDR2 is YYNGEE. CDR3 DNA sequence: TGTGCCAGCAGCCCCTCTGACAGGTACGAGCAGTACTTC. Amino acid sequence: CASSPSDRYEQYF.

Turning to this clone: Within the sample, other DNA sequences also encode this same CDR3. This chain links TRBV28 with TRBJ2-3; D not certain. Germline CDR1 MDHEN, CDR2 SYDVKM. The CDR3 covers 13 residues. Trimming removed 1 base at V and 0 bases at J, with 2 bases between. The CDR3 nucleotides are TGTGCCAGCAGTTTATCTAGCACAGATACGCAGTATTTT. It is translated as CASSLSSTDTQYF.

This clone was seen only a few times. The chain has TRBV5-1 and TRBJ1-2, with 7 nucleotides matching TRBD1. V dropped 0 bases and J dropped 4; count of bases not matched to a gene: 3. Germline V gives CDR1 SGHRS, CDR2 YFSETQ. CDR3 length: 14 amino acids. In DNA form, the CDR3 reads TGCGCCAGCAGCTTGGCCCCAGGGGGCTATGGCTACACCTTC. It is translated as CASSLAPGGYGYTF.

The chain recombines TRBV25-1 with TRBJ2-3, with 7 bases matching TRBD2. CDR1 MGHDK and CDR2 SYGVNS come from the germline V gene. The CDR3 is 16 residues long. The V and J ends lost 7 bases and 3 bases, in that order; junction bases with no gene match: 13. DNA of the CDR3: TGTGCCAGCACGGCACAAGCGGGGACTGGGACAGATACGCAGTATTTT. It translates to CASTAQAGTGTDTQYF.

The chain carries TRBV7-9 and TRBJ2-1, with a weak D call TRBD2 (5 bases). The V and J ends lost 7 bases and 8 bases respectively, with 27 bases between them. Germline V gene sequence: CDR1 SEHNR, CDR2 FQNEAQ (reference sequence). The CDR3 has 17 amino acids. The CDR3 DNA sequence: TGTGCCAGCATCAATCCCCGCCCCGGTGAGAGGGCGGATGAGCAGTTCTTC. This codes for CASINPRPGERADEQFF. The full variable domain, rest sourced from reference TRBV7-9 and TRBJ2-1, is DTGVSQNPRHKITKRGQNVTFRCDPISEHNRLYWYRQTLGQGPEFLTYFQNEAQLEKSRLLSDRFSAERPKGSFSTLEIQRTEQGDSAMYLCASINPRPGERADEQFFGPGTRLTVL.

J is TRBJ1-6 and V is TRBV10-3, with unresolved D. This CDR3 region has 12 residues. Germline V gene lookup returns CDR1 ENHRY and CDR2 SYGVKD. Deletions cut 4 bases from V and 5 bases from J, with 3 bases between. CDR3: CAISANNSPLHF. The CDR3 DNA reads TGTGCCATCAGTGCTAATAATTCACCCCTCCACTTT.

This clone was seen a few times. The V and J genes are TRBV7-2 and TRBJ2-3; 8 positions agree with TRBD2. The CDR3 covers 16 residues. The J segment lost 4 bases and the V segment lost 3 bases, leaving 9 bases of the junction unmatched. Germline CDR1 is SGHTA and CDR2 is FQGNSA. The CDR3 DNA reads TGTGCCAGCAGCTTCCTGCGGGGGGTCTCCGCAGATACGCAGTATTTT. Protein sequence: CASSFLRGVSADTQYF.

This clone was counted between two and nine times. This sequence joins TRBV14 and TRBJ2-5; no definite D call. V was trimmed by 0 bases and J by 5 bases, leaving 7 bases between them. Germline V lookup: CDR1 SGHDN, CDR2 FVKESK. CDR3 length: 13 amino acids. CDR3 bases: TGTGCCAGCAGCCAAGATATGCAGGAGACCCAGTACTTC. As protein: CASSQDMQETQYF.

The V call is TRBV7-2, the J call TRBJ1-6; D uncertain. V dropped 2 bases and J dropped 7 bases, with 6 bases sitting between them. There are 13 residues in the CDR3. Germline V gives CDR1 SGHTA, CDR2 FQGNSA. The CDR3 DNA reads TGTGCCAGCAGCTTATTCGAGAATTCACCCCTCCACTTT. Its protein is CASSLFENSPLHF.

V usage is TRBV29-1 and J usage is TRBJ2-3, with TRBD2 identical over 9 bases. CDR3 length: 14 residues. The trim removed 4 bases at V and 3 bases at J, leaving 5 bases unmatched. The germline CDR1 and CDR2 sequences are SQVTM and ANQGSEA. CDR3 sequence: CSVAGGGATDTQYF. Written as DNA, the CDR3 is TGCAGCGTTGCAGGCGGGGGGGCGACAGATACGCAGTATTTT.

In this sample, this clone turned up a few times. V gene TRBV4-1 combines with J gene TRBJ2-5; 10 bases map to TRBD1. Germline-derived CDR1 and CDR2 are MGHRA and YSYEKL. This CDR3 has 17 residues. Germline trimming cut 2 bases from V and 5 bases from J; bases unmatched to any gene: 11. CDR3 bases: TGCGCCAGCAGCCAACCCCTGAGGACAGGGGGAAGGGAGACCCAGTACTTC. Protein product: CASSQPLRTGGRETQYF.

The chain has TRBV30 and TRBJ2-7, with TRBD2 as a possible D gene (6 bases). Germline CDR1 and CDR2: GTSNPN and SVGIG (reference sequence). The CDR3 is 14 amino acids. V lost 7 bases, J lost 4 bases, and 20 bases lay in between. The CDR3: CAYSSGAYLYEQYF. The CDR3 nucleotides read TGTGCCTACTCATCGGGAGCCTATTTATACGAGCAGTACTTC.

The rearrangement uses TRBV5-1 and TRBJ2-2; 9 bases match TRBD2. CDR3 length equals 15 residues. Germline CDR1 is SGHRS and CDR2 is YFSETQ. After removal of 4 bases from V and 6 bases from J, the junction contained 7 bases not matched to a gene. The CDR3 DNA is TGCGCCAGCAGCACCCGGACTAGCGAATCCGGGGAGCTGTTTTTT. Translation: CASSTRTSESGELFF. Drawing the rest from reference TRBV5-1 and TRBJ2-2, the complete variable domain is KAGVTQTPRYLIKTRGQQVTLSCSPISGHRSVSWYQQTPGQGLQFLFEYFSETQRNKGNFPGRFSGRQFSNSRSEMNVSTLELGDSALYLCASSTRTSESGELFFGEGSRLTVL.